This T cell receptor beta chain is drawn from a study of blood T cell repertoires in COVID-19. As for the study in general: From the United States, Italy and Spain came samples of acute and convalescent COVID-19. T cells, B-cell-depleted T cells, or PBMCs provided the cDNA or gDNA that served as material.

Authors' data handling: Amplifying reference gene primers gave estimates of nucleated cell counts. Profiling relied on immunoSEQ multiplex PCR, and the TCRdb table lists in-frame clones only, not all of them. V, J and clone size derive from that table, while D and trimming were established from the DNA sequence. This repertoire shows about 170,000 clones, around 88% found once; its top ten account for around 20%. The ends lost 6 bases at V and 6 bases at J; junction bases unmatched: 14. Germline V gene lookup returns CDR1 SQVTM and CDR2 ANQGSEA. The CDR3 has 14 amino acids. Sequencing was carried out using peripheral blood. V and J are TRBV29-1 and TRBJ2-7; 7 nucleotides align to TRBD1. The TCR originated in an older woman who had recovered from COVID-19. The chain's CDR3 is CSVDPQGTKREQYF. In nucleotides, the CDR3 is TGCAGCGTAGACCCACAGGGGACGAAGCGCGAGCAGTACTTC.